This T cell receptor (beta chain) was sequenced for a study of a mutant IDH1 vaccine in newly diagnosed glioma. Germline loops: CDR1 MDHEN, CDR2 SYDVKM. The CDR3 totals 14 residues. The V end lost 4 bases, the J end lost 1 base, and 10 bases lay between the germline ends. Note on this clone: Its antigen is as yet unknown.

TCRdb's table, derived via immunoSEQ multiplex PCR, lists solely in-frame clones and lacks some. Among 95,000 to 120,000 clones listed, approximately 87% were seen once. Time point here: week 11, during vaccination. A 20-mer mutant IDH1 peptide at 300 ug was injected subcutaneously with topical imiquimod. The source material was PBMCs, sampled from a glioma patient whose treatment included an IDH1 peptide vaccine. The chain employs TRBV28 and TRBJ1-1, with TRBD1 as a possible D gene (6 bases). The receptor was derived from a woman aged 45-65 years with glioma. Written as DNA, the CDR3 is TGTGCCAGCAGTTCCCCGGGACAGAACACTGAAGCTTTCTTT. It encodes CASSSPGQNTEAFF.